Shown below are 6 T cell receptor beta chains from a single sample sequenced in a study of blood T cell repertoires in COVID-19. Profiling relied on immunoSEQ multiplex PCR, and the TCRdb table lists in-frame clones only, not all of them. The sample lists hundreds of thousands of clones; about 90% were seen once. The sample comprised PBMCs or T cells enriched from blood (not recorded which). All receptors come from a woman in her forties or fifties in a cohort exposed to, infected with or recovered from COVID-19 (not recorded which).

CDR3 in amino acids: CASSLLPRSGANVLTF. Here the CDR3 DNA reads TGTGCCAGCAGCCTACTGCCCCGCTCTGGGGCCAACGTCCTGACTTTC. This chain uses TRBV7-2 with TRBJ2-6; D gene ambiguous. Germline CDR1 and CDR2: SGHTA and FQGNSA. This CDR3 is built from 16 residues. The germline V and J ends were trimmed by 5 bases and 0 bases, with 11 bases remaining between them.

V and J are TRBV25-1 and TRBJ2-5; 8 nucleotides line up with TRBD2. V was clipped by 6 bases and J by 4 bases; unmatched bases: 13. CDR1 is MGHDK and CDR2 is SYGVNS in the germline V gene. The CDR3 has 16 residues. In nucleotides, the CDR3 is TGTGCCAGCAGAGTCCAAGCCGGGACTAGTTCAGAGACCCAGTACTTC. Translation: CASRVQAGTSSETQYF.

The CDR3 DNA sequence: TGTGCCAGCAGCTTGAGGGGGAGCTATGGCTACACCTTC. The encoded protein is CASSLRGSYGYTF. This chain uses TRBV5-4 with TRBJ1-2; weak D call: TRBD1 (6 bases). Trimming removed 1 base from V and 4 bases from J, with 8 bases in between. Germline V gene data show CDR1 as SGHNT and CDR2 as YYREEE (reference sequence). The CDR3 extends over 13 amino acids.

The DNA for the CDR3 is TGTGCCAGCAGCCAAAAGGTAGCGGGCTACACAGATACGCAGTATTTT. Amino acids: CASSQKVAGYTDTQYF. The chain carries TRBV4-2 and TRBJ2-3, with 7 bases that match TRBD2. Germline CDR1 LGHNA, CDR2 YNFKEQ. The CDR3 length is 16 residues. The V gene end was trimmed by 2 bases and the J gene end by 2 bases; junction bases not matched to a gene: 7.

This clone was recorded once. The chain has TRBV6-2 or TRBV6-3 and TRBJ2-5; TRBD1 might be the D (5 bases). This CDR3 spans 14 amino acids. Per the germline V gene, CDR1 is MNHEY and CDR2 is SVGEGT. V was trimmed by 2 bases and J by 5 bases, leaving 12 bases between them. CDR3 protein: CASSYDRGGETQYF. The CDR3 region has the DNA TGTGCCAGCAGTTACGATAGGGGTGGGGAGACCCAGTACTTC.

About this clone: This sample includes further DNA sequences coding for the same CDR3. The rearrangement links TRBV18 to TRBJ1-6; TRBD1 matches 8 bases. The CDR3 loop spans 15 amino acids. Germline trimming cut 3 bases from V and 6 bases from J; bases unmatched to any gene: 4. The germline CDR1 and CDR2 sequences are KGHSH and LQKENI. The CDR3 nucleotides are TGTGCCAGCTCACCCCCGGGACAGGTTAATTCACCCCTCCACTTT. It is translated as CASSPPGQVNSPLHF.